This T cell receptor beta chain was recovered during a study of PD-1 blockade in classical Hodgkin lymphoma. Whole-study results and caveats: At baseline, newly diagnosed patients reportedly showed less TCR diversity than healthy donors.

The germline gives CDR1 ENHRY, CDR2 SYGVKD. V trimming: 5 bases; J trimming: 2 bases; junction bases outside the gene matches: 2. The CDR3 has 16 residues. A note on this clone: What it recognizes is unknown.

Every patient had relapsed following autologous stem cell transplantation, and cohorts differed in brentuximab vedotin exposure. The assay was immunoSEQ multiplex PCR, and TCRdb's table has in-frame clones only and misses some. The sample yields over 80,000 clones, roughly 92% seen once. The sequences come from peripheral blood mononuclear cells (PBMCs), collected at baseline. This TCR derives from a human donor with classical Hodgkin lymphoma. V and J are TRBV10-3 and TRBJ2-1; 14 nucleotides line up with TRBD2. The CDR3 here is CAISKGLAGAYNEQFF. The CDR3 coding sequence is TGTGCCATCAGTAAGGGACTAGCGGGAGCCTACAATGAGCAGTTCTTC.